This paragraph reports one T cell receptor beta chain. This clonotype was counted many times. It lacks a known antigen. The input lacks base qualities; no much larger clone sits a single base away. This specimen belongs to a study of T cell repertoires in cytomegalovirus infection (dated by TCRdb to between 2018 and 2020). For context, the study as a whole: Peptide stimulations targeted recently identified HLA-C-restricted CMV epitopes, whose presentation resists viral immunomodulation, together with well-studied HLA-B-restricted epitopes. Because public TCR beta signatures pointed to carriage of CMV infection together with the matching HLA type, the HLA type of each donor mattered for the analysis.

Data came from an Illumina HiSeq 1500. The public reads were run again by TCRdb, first through fastp at Q25 and then through MiXCR, and only productive beta chains were kept. Entries are consolidated by CDR3 protein sequence, retaining the most common genes and DNA. The sample table contains some 150,000 distinct CDR3 sequences; only one count was recorded for 32% of them. The ten biggest clones cover around 50% of the sample. General findings and caveats noted by the study authors: In the ex vivo response, HLA-C-restricted CMV-specific TCR beta clonotypes were dominant, and in two of eight donors the single most frequent clonotype came from this HLA-C-restricted group. Carriers of CMV infection plus the relevant HLA type were discriminated by the cumulative frequency of public TCR beta family members in the study cohort and in an independent approximately 340-donor cohort.

CDR3 length: 14 amino acids, cysteine to phenylalanine. Solely the CDR3 DNA is kept, with 42 bases framed from the first base. Reading the germline V gene gives CDR1 SGDLS and CDR2 YYNGEE. The junction carries 7 bases between V and J, which are trimmed by 0 bases and 4 bases respectively. The sample's treatment or condition label, in plain terms: in vitro stimulation with specific CMV peptide epitopes to enrich CMV-specific T cells. The TCR sequence derives from a human donor in good health (CMV status not recorded). Some clones in this sample may be carry-over from other donors' samples. The chain is encoded by TRBV9 joined to TRBJ2-2, with no confidently assigned D gene. Sequenced here: CD8+ T cells from cultured PBMCs, sampled from culture after CMV antigen stimulation. CDR3 reads: CASSVAGSTGELFF. The sequenced DNA is TGTGCCAGCAGCGTAGCTGGTAGCACCGGGGAGCTGTTTTTT.